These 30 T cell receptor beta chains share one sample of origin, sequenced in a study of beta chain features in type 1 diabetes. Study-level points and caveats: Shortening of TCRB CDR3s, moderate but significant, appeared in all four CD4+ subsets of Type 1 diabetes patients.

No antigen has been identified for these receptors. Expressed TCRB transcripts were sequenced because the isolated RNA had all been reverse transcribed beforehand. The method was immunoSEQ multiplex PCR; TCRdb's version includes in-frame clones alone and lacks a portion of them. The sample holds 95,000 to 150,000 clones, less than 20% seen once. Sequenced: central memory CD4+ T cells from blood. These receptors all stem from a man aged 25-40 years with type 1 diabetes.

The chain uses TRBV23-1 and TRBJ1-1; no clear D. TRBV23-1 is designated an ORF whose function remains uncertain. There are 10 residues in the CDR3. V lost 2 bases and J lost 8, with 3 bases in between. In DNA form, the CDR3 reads TGCGCCAGCAGTCAAGGGGAAGCTTTCTTT. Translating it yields CASSQGEAFF.

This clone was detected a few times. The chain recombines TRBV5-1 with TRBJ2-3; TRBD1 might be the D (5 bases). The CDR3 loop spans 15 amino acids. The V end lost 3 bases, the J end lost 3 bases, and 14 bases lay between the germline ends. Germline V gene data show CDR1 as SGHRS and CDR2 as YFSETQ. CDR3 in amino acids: CASSSGRAGTDTQYF. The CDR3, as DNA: TGCGCCAGCAGCTCCGGACGTGCAGGGACAGATACGCAGTATTTT. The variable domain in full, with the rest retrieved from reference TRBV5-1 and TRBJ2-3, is KAGVTQTPRYLIKTRGQQVTLSCSPISGHRSVSWYQQTPGQGLQFLFEYFSETQRNKGNFPGRFSGRQFSNSRSEMNVSTLELGDSALYLCASSSGRAGTDTQYFGPGTRLTVL.

The CDR3, as DNA: TGTGCCAGCAGCGGCCCCGCCCGTATGACTAGCGGGGGCTACAATGAGCAGTTCTTC. It is translated as CASSGPARMTSGGYNEQFF. The chain couples TRBV7-2 to TRBJ2-1; 12 nucleotides agree with TRBD2. V shed 5 bases and J 3 bases; nucleotides not matched to a gene: 14. Germline CDR1 SGHTA, CDR2 FQGNSA. The CDR3 is made up of 19 amino acids.

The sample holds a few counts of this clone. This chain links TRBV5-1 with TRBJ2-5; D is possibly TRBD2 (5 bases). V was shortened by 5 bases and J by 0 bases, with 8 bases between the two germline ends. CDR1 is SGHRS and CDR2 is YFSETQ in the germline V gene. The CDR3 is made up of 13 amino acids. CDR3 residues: CASSRGDQETQYF. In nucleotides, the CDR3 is TGCGCCAGCAGTCGGGGTGACCAAGAGACCCAGTACTTC.

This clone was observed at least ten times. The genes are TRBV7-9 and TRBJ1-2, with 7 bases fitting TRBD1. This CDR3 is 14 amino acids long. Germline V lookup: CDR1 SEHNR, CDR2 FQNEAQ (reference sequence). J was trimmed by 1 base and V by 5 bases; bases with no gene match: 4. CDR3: CASSRGTDNYGYTF. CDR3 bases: TGTGCCAGCAGCCGGGGGACAGATAACTATGGCTACACCTTC.

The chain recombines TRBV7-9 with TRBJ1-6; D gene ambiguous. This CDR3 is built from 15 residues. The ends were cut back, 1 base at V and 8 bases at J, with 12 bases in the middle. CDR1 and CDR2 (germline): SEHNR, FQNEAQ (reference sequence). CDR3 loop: CASSLGGNLDSPLHF. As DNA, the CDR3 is TGTGCCAGCAGCTTAGGAGGTAATCTCGATTCACCCCTCCACTTT.

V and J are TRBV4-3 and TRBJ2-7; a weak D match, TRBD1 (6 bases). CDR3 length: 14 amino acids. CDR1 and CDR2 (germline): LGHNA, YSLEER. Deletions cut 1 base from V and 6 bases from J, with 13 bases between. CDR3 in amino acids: CASSQVQGGIEQYF. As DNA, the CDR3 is TGCGCCAGCAGCCAAGTACAGGGCGGAATCGAGCAGTACTTC.

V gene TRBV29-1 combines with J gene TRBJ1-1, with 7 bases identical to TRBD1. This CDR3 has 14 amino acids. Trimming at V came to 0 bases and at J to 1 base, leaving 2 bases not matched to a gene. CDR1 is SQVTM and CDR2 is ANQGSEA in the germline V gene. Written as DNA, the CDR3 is TGCAGCGTTGAAGACACAGGGGCGAACACTGAAGCTTTCTTT. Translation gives CSVEDTGANTEAFF. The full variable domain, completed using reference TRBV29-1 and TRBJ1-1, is SAVISQKPSRDICQRGTSLTIQCQVDSQVTMMFWYRQQPGQSLTLIATANQGSEATYESGFVIDKFPISRPNLTFSTLTVSNMSPEDSSIYLCSVEDTGANTEAFFGQGTRLTVV.

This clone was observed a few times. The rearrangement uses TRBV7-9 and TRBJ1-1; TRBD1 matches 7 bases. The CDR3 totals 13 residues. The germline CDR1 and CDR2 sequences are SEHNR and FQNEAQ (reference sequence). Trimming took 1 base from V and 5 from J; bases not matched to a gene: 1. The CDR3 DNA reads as TGTGCCAGCAGCTTAGGACAGGGAACTGAAGCTTTCTTT. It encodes CASSLGQGTEAFF.

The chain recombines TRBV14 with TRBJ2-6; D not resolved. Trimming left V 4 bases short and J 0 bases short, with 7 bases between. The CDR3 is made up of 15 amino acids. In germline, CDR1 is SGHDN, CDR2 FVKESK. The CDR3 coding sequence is TGTGCCAGCAGCCTCTTGGCCTCTGGGGCCAACGTCCTGACTTTC. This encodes CASSLLASGANVLTF.

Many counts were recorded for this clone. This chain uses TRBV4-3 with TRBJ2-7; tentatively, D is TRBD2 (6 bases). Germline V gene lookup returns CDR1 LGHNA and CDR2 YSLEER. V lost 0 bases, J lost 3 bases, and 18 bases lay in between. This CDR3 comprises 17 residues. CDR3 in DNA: TGCGCCAGCAGCCAAGATGTGTCCGGGGGAAAGGTCTACGAGCAGTACTTC. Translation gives CASSQDVSGGKVYEQYF.

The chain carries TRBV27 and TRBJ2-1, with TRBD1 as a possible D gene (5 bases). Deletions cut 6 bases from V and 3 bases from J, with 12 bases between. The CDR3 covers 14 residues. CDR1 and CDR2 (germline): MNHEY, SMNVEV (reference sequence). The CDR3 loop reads CASSAQGYYNEQFF. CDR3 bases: TGTGCCAGCAGCGCCCAGGGATACTACAATGAGCAGTTCTTC.

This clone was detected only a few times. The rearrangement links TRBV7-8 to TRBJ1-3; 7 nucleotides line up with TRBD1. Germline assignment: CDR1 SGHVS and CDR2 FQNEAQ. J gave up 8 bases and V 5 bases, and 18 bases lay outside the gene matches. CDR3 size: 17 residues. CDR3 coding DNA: TGTGCCAGCAGCCCCCTTGCCCTCGACAGGGCGAGAGACACCATATATTTT. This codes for CASSPLALDRARDTIYF. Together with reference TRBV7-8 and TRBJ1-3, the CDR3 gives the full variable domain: GAGVSQSPRYKVAKRGQDVALRCDPISGHVSLFWYQQALGQGPEFLTYFQNEAQLDKSGLPSDRFFAERPEGSVSTLKIQRTQQEDSAVYLCASSPLALDRARDTIYFGEGSWLTVV.

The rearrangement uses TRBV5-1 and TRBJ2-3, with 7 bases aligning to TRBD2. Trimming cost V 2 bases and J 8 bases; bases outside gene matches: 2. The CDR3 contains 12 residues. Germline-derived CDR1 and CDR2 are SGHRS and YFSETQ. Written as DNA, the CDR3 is TGCGCCAGCAGCTTACAGCGGGGTACGCAGTATTTT. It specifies CASSLQRGTQYF.

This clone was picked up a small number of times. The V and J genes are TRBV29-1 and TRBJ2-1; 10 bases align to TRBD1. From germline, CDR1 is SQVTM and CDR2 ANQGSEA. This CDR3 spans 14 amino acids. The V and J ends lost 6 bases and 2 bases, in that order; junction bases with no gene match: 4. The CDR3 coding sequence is TGCAGCGTACGGGACAGGGGAGCCTACAATGAGCAGTTCTTC. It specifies CSVRDRGAYNEQFF.

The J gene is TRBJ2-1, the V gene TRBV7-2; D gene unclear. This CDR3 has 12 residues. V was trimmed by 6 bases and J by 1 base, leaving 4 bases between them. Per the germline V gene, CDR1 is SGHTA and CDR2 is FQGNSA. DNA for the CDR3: TGTGCCAGCAGATTATCCTACAATGAGCAGTTCTTC. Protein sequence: CASRLSYNEQFF.

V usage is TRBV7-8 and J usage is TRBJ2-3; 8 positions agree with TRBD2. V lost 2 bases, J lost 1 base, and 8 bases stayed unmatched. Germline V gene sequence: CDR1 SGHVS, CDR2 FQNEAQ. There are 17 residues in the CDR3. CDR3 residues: CASSLSPASGRTDTQYF. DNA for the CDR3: TGTGCCAGCAGCTTAAGTCCGGCTAGCGGGCGCACAGATACGCAGTATTTT.

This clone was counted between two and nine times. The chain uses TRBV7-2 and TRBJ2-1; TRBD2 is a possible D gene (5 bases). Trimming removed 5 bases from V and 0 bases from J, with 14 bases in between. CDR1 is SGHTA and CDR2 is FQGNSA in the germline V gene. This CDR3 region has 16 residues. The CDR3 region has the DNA TGTGCCAGCAGCAAACCTAGCTCCAACTCCTACAATGAGCAGTTCTTC. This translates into CASSKPSSNSYNEQFF.

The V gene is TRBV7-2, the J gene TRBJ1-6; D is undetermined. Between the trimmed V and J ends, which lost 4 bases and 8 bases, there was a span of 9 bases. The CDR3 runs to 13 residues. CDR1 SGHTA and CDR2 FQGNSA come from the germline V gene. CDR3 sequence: CASSSGQDSPLHF. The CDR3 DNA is TGTGCCAGCAGCTCCGGTCAGGATTCACCCCTCCACTTT.

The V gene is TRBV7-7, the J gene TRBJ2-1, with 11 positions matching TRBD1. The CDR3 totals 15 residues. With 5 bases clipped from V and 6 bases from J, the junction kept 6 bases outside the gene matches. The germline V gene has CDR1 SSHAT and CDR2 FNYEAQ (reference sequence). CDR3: CASSPGTGGSNEQFF. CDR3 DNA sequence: TGTGCCAGCAGCCCCGGGACAGGGGGTTCCAATGAGCAGTTCTTC.

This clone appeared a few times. The CDR3 nucleotides read TGTGCCAGCAGCTCCTCCCTGGGACCGCAACATGGCTACACCTTC. Its translation: CASSSSLGPQHGYTF. The chain employs TRBV13 and TRBJ1-2; D is possibly TRBD1 (5 bases). The germline V gene encodes CDR1 PRHDT and CDR2 FYEKMQ (reference sequence). The CDR3 has 15 amino acids. The V gene lost 4 bases and the J gene lost 6 bases, with 18 bases spanning the gap.

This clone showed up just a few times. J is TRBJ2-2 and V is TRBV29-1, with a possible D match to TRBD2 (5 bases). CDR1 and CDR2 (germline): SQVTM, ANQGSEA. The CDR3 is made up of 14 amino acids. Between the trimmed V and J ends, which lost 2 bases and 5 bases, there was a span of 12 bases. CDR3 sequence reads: CSVETTRGTGELFF. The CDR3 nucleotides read TGCAGCGTTGAAACTACTAGAGGTACCGGGGAGCTGTTTTTT.

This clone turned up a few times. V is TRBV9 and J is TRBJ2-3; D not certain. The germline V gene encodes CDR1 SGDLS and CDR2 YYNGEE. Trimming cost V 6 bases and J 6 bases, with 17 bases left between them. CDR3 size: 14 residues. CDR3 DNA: TGTGCCAGCACTAAAGAACTCAAGACGGATACGCAGTATTTT. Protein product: CASTKELKTDTQYF.

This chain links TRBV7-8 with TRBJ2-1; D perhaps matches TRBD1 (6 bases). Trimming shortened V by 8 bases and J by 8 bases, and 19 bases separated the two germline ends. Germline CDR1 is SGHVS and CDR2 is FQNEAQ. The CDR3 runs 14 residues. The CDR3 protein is CASVGAEARDEQFF. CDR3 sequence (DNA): TGTGCCAGCGTGGGGGCGGAAGCTAGAGATGAGCAGTTCTTC. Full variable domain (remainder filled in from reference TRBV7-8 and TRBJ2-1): GAGVSQSPRYKVAKRGQDVALRCDPISGHVSLFWYQQALGQGPEFLTYFQNEAQLDKSGLPSDRFFAERPEGSVSTLKIQRTQQEDSAVYLCASVGAEARDEQFFGPGTRLTVL.

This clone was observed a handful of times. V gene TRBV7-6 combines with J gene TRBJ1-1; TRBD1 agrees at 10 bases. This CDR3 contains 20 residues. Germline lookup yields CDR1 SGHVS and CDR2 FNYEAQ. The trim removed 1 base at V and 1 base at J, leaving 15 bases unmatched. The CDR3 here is CASSLDPTWGQGKKNTEAFF. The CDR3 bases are TGTGCCAGCAGCTTAGACCCGACTTGGGGACAGGGGAAGAAGAACACTGAAGCTTTCTTT. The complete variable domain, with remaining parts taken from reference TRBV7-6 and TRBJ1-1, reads GAGVSQSPRYKVTKRGQDVALRCDPISGHVSLYWYRQALGQGPEFLTYFNYEAQQDKSGLPNDRFSAERPEGSISTLTIQRTEQRDSAMYRCASSLDPTWGQGKKNTEAFFGQGTRLTVV.

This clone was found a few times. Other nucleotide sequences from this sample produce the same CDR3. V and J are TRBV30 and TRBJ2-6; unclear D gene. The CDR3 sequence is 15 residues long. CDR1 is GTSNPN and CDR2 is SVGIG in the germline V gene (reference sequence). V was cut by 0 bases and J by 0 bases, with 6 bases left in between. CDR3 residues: CAWSVWGSGANVLTF. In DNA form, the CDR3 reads TGTGCCTGGAGTGTGTGGGGCTCTGGGGCCAACGTCCTGACTTTC.

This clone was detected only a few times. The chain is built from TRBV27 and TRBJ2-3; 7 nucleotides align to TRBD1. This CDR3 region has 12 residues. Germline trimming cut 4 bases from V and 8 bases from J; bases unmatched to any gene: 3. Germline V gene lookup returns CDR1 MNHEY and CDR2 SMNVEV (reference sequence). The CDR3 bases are TGTGCCAGCAGTTCATCAGGGGGTACGCAGTATTTT. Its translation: CASSSSGGTQYF.

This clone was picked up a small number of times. For the CDR3, the DNA is TGTGCCAGCAGCTTAGGGCGGCAAGAGACCCAGTACTTC. It translates to CASSLGRQETQYF. This sequence joins TRBV7-7 and TRBJ2-5, with D uncertain. The V and J ends lost 1 base and 2 bases respectively, with 5 bases between them. Germline CDR1 SSHAT, CDR2 FNYEAQ (reference sequence). This CDR3 contains 13 residues.

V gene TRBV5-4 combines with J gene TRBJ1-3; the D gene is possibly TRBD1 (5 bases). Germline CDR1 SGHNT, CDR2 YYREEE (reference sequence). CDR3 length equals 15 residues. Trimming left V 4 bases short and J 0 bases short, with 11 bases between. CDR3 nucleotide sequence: TGTGCCAGCAGCGCACAGGCATACTCTGGAAACACCATATATTTT. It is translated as CASSAQAYSGNTIYF.

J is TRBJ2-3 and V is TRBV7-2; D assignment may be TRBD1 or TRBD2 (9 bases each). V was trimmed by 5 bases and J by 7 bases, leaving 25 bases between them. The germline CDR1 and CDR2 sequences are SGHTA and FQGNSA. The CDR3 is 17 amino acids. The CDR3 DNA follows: TGTGCCAGCAGCCCACAGGGGGCGGGACTAGCTTCGTATACGCAGTATTTT. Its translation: CASSPQGAGLASYTQYF.